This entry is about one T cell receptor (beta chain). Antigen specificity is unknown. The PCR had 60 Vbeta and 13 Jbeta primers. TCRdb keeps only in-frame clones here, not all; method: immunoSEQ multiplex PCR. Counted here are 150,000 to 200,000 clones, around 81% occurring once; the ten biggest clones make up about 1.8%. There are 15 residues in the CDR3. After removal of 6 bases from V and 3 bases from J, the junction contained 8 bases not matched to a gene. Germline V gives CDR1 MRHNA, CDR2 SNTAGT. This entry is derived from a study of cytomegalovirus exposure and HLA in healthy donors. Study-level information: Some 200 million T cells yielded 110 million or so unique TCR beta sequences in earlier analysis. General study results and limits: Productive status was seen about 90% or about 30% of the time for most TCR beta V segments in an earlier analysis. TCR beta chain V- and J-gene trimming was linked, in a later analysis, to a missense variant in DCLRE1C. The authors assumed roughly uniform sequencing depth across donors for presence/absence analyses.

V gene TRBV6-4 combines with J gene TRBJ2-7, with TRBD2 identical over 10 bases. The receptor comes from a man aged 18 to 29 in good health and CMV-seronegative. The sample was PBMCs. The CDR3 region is CASSPTSGDGYEQYF. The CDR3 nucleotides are TGTGCCAGCAGCCCTACTAGCGGGGACGGCTACGAGCAGTACTTC.